Listed here are 30 T cell receptor beta chains from one sample, sequenced in a study of control samples from healthy donors and cancer patients. The assay was immunoSEQ multiplex PCR, and TCRdb's table has in-frame clones only and misses some. Among approximately 20,000 clones listed, around 83% were seen once. Sequenced input: PBMCs. The receptor source for this set is a woman in her 70s with colorectal cancer.

The chain links TRBV7-2 to TRBJ1-1; 9 bases agree with TRBD1. Trimming removed 5 bases from V and 2 bases from J; junction bases left unmatched: 6. Germline-derived CDR1 and CDR2 are SGHTA and FQGNSA. The CDR3 sequence is 15 residues long. The CDR3 region is CASSPQDRGNTEAFF. The CDR3 nucleotides are TGTGCCAGCAGCCCCCAGGACAGGGGAAACACTGAAGCTTTCTTT.

J is TRBJ2-2 and V is TRBV29-1; 9 bases agree with TRBD2. V shed 7 bases, J shed 4 bases, and the junction held 10 bases outside the gene matches. Germline V CDR1 and CDR2: SQVTM, ANQGSEA. The CDR3 is 15 residues long. The CDR3 DNA follows: TGCAGCGCCCGAGCTGTACTAGCGGGCACCGGGGAGCTGTTTTTT. Protein: CSARAVLAGTGELFF.

This clone was counted only a few times. The gene calls are TRBV10-3 and TRBJ2-1; tentatively, D is TRBD1 (6 bases). Germline-derived CDR1 and CDR2 are ENHRY and SYGVKD. The CDR3 spans 16 residues. Between the trimmed V and J ends, which lost 0 bases and 4 bases, there was a span of 13 bases. The CDR3 DNA reads TGTGCCATCAGTGAGTCGACTTGGGACAATTACAATGAGCAGTTCTTC. It specifies CAISESTWDNYNEQFF.

The CDR3 spells CASSQDEGEYNEQFF. CDR3 DNA sequence: TGTGCCAGCAGCCAAGATGAGGGAGAGTACAATGAGCAGTTCTTC. The rearrangement links TRBV3-1 (or the pseudogene TRBV3-2) to TRBJ2-1, with TRBD2 as a possible D gene (5 bases). Trimming removed 0 bases at V and 4 bases at J, with 10 bases between. CDR3 length: 15 amino acids. The germline gives CDR1 LGHDT, CDR2 YNNKEL (reference sequence).

This chain uses TRBV10-3 with TRBJ2-5, with 9 bases identical to TRBD1. CDR3 length equals 15 residues. The germline CDR1 and CDR2 sequences are ENHRY and SYGVKD. V lost 4 bases and J lost 5; bases outside the gene matches: 8. Written as DNA, the CDR3 is TGTGCCATCAGTGGTATGGGGACAGGGAGGGAGACCCAGTACTTC. This codes for CAISGMGTGRETQYF.

The chain couples TRBV4-3 to TRBJ1-4, with D maybe TRBD1 (6 bases). Looked up from germline, CDR1 is LGHNA and CDR2 is YSLEER. V lost 3 bases and J lost 6, with 14 bases in between. There are 15 residues in the CDR3. CDR3 DNA sequence: TGCGCCAGCAGCCAGAGGATCAGGGGCGATGAAAAACTGTTTTTT. It specifies CASSQRIRGDEKLFF.

The gene calls are TRBV5-8 and TRBJ1-5; TRBD1 is a possible D gene (5 bases). CDR1 SGHTS and CDR2 YDEGEE come from the germline V gene. The CDR3 loop spans 16 amino acids. Trimming pared 4 bases from V and 0 bases from J, leaving 14 bases between. CDR3 residues: CASSKGLRTSNQPQHF. The CDR3 DNA is TGTGCCAGCAGCAAGGGGTTGAGGACTAGCAATCAGCCCCAGCATTTT.

The chain links TRBV15 to TRBJ2-5; no reliable D call. Germline lookup yields CDR1 LNHNV and CDR2 YYDKDF (reference sequence). This CDR3 is 16 amino acids long. Trimming took off 0 bases at V and 1 base at J, with 12 bases between the two ends. CDR3 bases: TGTGCCACCAGCAGAGATCTGCTGTTCCTCCAAGAGACCCAGTACTTC. Translation gives CATSRDLLFLQETQYF.

CDR3 sequence (DNA): TGTGCTAGTGGTCCAGCAAATAATGAAAAACTGTTTTTT. Protein sequence: CASGPANNEKLFF. The chain employs TRBV12-5 and TRBJ1-4; no clear D gene. Trimming shortened V by 5 bases and J by 4 bases, and 8 bases separated the two germline ends. Germline loops: CDR1 LGHNT, CDR2 FRNRAP. The CDR3 covers 13 residues. The full variable domain, in which reference TRBV12-5 and TRBJ1-4 provide the parts outside the CDR3, is DARVTQTPRHKVTEMGQEVTMRCQPILGHNTVFWYRQTMMQGLELLAYFRNRAPLDDSGMPKDRFSAEMPDATLATLKIQPSEPRDSAVYFCASGPANNEKLFFGSGTQLSVL.

This chain connects TRBV5-5 to TRBJ1-5; TRBD1 agrees at 7 bases. The ends lost 5 bases at V and 1 base at J; junction bases unmatched: 12. Germline V gene sequence: CDR1 SGHKS, CDR2 YYEKEE (reference sequence). The CDR3 has 17 residues. The CDR3 nucleotides read TGTGCCAGCAGTCCCTCTAAGGGACAGTTCAGCAATCAGCCCCAGCATTTT. It is translated as CASSPSKGQFSNQPQHF.

A single count supports this clone. This chain uses TRBV6-5 with TRBJ1-1; D may be TRBD1 (5 bases). From germline, CDR1 is MNHEY and CDR2 SVGAGI. The CDR3 spans 16 residues. V was pared by 2 bases and J by 1 base, with 14 bases between. In nucleotides, the CDR3 is TGTGCCAGCAGTTACGTTTGGGGGGGTCCGAACACTGAAGCTTTCTTT. It yields the protein CASSYVWGGPNTEAFF.

In regard to this clone: Compared with germline, one end of the junction differs, possibly owing to a read error. The V and J genes are TRBV3-1 (or the pseudogene TRBV3-2) and TRBJ1-6; possibly TRBD1 for D (6 bases). The length of the CDR3 is 16 residues. Germline V gives CDR1 LGHDT, CDR2 YNNKEL (reference sequence). DNA for the CDR3: TGTGTCAGCAGCCTTAAGGGGGGAGGGGATAATTCACCCCTCCACTTT. Amino acids: CVSSLKGGGDNSPLHF.

This clone has just a few counts. The chain recombines TRBV29-1 with TRBJ2-3; 7 positions agree with TRBD2. This CDR3 spans 14 amino acids. Germline CDR1 and CDR2: SQVTM and ANQGSEA. V trimming: 6 bases; J trimming: 2 bases; junction bases outside the gene matches: 8. This CDR3 is CSVDWGGSTDTQYF. The DNA of the CDR3 is TGCAGCGTGGACTGGGGGGGATCCACAGATACGCAGTATTTT.

The chain links TRBV5-6 to TRBJ1-6, with 12 bases matching TRBD1. This CDR3 contains 16 residues. Germline V lookup: CDR1 SGHDT, CDR2 YYEEEE. V gave up 4 bases and J gave up 9 bases; unmatched junction bases: 8. The DNA for the CDR3 is TGTGCCAGCAGCCCCGGGACAGGGGGCATCGGTTCACCCCTCCACTTT. This codes for CASSPGTGGIGSPLHF.

This chain connects TRBV9 to TRBJ2-1; TRBD2 matches at 11 bases. J was trimmed by 7 bases and V by 0 bases; bases with no gene match: 6. Looked up from germline, CDR1 is SGDLS and CDR2 is YYNGEE. The CDR3 covers 16 residues. The CDR3: CASSVGPTSGVNEQFF. CDR3 nucleotide sequence: TGTGCCAGCAGCGTAGGACCGACTAGCGGGGTTAATGAGCAGTTCTTC.

The rearrangement uses TRBV7-2 and TRBJ1-2, with no clear D. Germline V lookup: CDR1 SGHTA, CDR2 FQGNSA. This CDR3 is built from 15 residues. V gave up 2 bases and J gave up 5 bases, with 15 bases separating them. The CDR3 reads CASSLSAPFRYGYTF. The CDR3 DNA reads TGTGCCAGCAGCTTATCGGCACCCTTCAGATATGGCTACACCTTC. Filled out from reference TRBV7-2 and TRBJ1-2, the complete variable domain reads GAGVSQSPSNKVTEKGKDVELRCDPISGHTALYWYRQSLGQGLEFLIYFQGNSAPDKSGLPSDRFSAERTGGSVSTLTIQRTQQEDSAVYLCASSLSAPFRYGYTFGSGTRLTVV.

The gene calls are TRBV5-4 and TRBJ2-1; 10 bases align to TRBD2. Germline CDR1 reads SGHNT; CDR2 reads YYREEE (reference sequence). J gave up 2 bases and V 4 bases, and 3 bases lay outside the gene matches. There are 15 residues in the CDR3. The CDR3 DNA reads TGTGCCAGCAGCCCAAGCGGGGGGGCCTACAATGAGCAGTTCTTC. This codes for CASSPSGGAYNEQFF.

The chain links TRBV25-1 to TRBJ1-4; D uncertain. CDR3 length: 13 amino acids. V dropped 7 bases and J dropped 1 base, with 7 bases sitting between them. Per germline, CDR1 MGHDK and CDR2 SYGVNS. The CDR3 here is CASMALTNEKLFF. The CDR3 region has the DNA TGTGCCAGCATGGCATTAACTAATGAAAAACTGTTTTTT.

The chain joins TRBV27 to TRBJ1-6; maybe TRBD1 (6 bases). The ends were cut back, 6 bases at V and 10 bases at J, with 22 bases in the middle. CDR3 size: 16 residues. CDR1 and CDR2 (germline): MNHEY, SMNVEV (reference sequence). The CDR3 reads CASRGGWGGDRSPLHF. The DNA of the CDR3 is TGTGCCAGCAGAGGGGGATGGGGGGGGGATCGATCACCCCTCCACTTT.

The V gene is TRBV27, the J gene TRBJ2-7, with 10 bases fitting TRBD2. Germline lookup yields CDR1 MNHEY and CDR2 SMNVEV (reference sequence). This CDR3 has 19 residues. The junction had 21 bases not matched to a gene; V was cut back by 7 bases and J by 3 bases. The DNA of the CDR3 is TGTGCCAGCAACCCCTCAAGGGGGGTAGCGGGGGGCCGTGGCTACGAGCAGTACTTC. Translated, it gives CASNPSRGVAGGRGYEQYF.

The rearrangement links TRBV19 to TRBJ1-4; no reliable D call. V gave up 5 bases and J gave up 7 bases, with 20 bases separating them. The germline V gene encodes CDR1 LNHDA and CDR2 SQIVND (reference sequence). The CDR3 loop spans 16 amino acids. CDR3 sequence reads: CASSRTSARVGEKLFF. The CDR3 DNA follows: TGTGCCAGTAGTCGAACGAGTGCCCGGGTTGGTGAAAAACTGTTTTTT. Variable domain in full (rest from reference TRBV19 and TRBJ1-4): DGGITQSPKYLFRKEGQNVTLSCEQNLNHDAMYWYRQDPGQGLRLIYYSQIVNDFQKGDIAEGYSVSREKKESFPLTVTSAQKNPTAFYLCASSRTSARVGEKLFFGSGTQLSVL.

The chain employs TRBV5-5 and TRBJ1-2; tentatively, D is TRBD1 (5 bases). Looked up from germline, CDR1 is SGHKS and CDR2 is YYEKEE (reference sequence). V gave up 7 bases and J gave up 2 bases, with 15 bases separating them. There are 14 residues in the CDR3. The CDR3 protein is CASSREVNNYGYTF. DNA for the CDR3: TGTGCCAGCTCCAGGGAAGTTAACAACTATGGCTACACCTTC.

Only one count was recorded for this clone. The gene calls are TRBV2 and TRBJ1-1; D is unclear. Deletions cut 0 bases from V and 5 bases from J, with 10 bases between. The CDR3 covers 14 residues. Germline V CDR1 and CDR2: SNHLY, FYNNEI. CDR3 bases: TGTGCCAGCAGTGAAGCGGGCGGCGGGACTGAAGCTTTCTTT. This encodes CASSEAGGGTEAFF.

This chain uses TRBV27 with TRBJ2-3, with D possibly matching TRBD1 (6 bases). The germline CDR1 and CDR2 sequences are MNHEY and SMNVEV (reference sequence). The CDR3 is 14 amino acids. The V end was cut by 6 bases, the J end by 4 bases, with 14 bases between. The CDR3 coding sequence is TGTGCCAGCAGCCCTTACAGGGCCTCAGATACGCAGTATTTT. This encodes CASSPYRASDTQYF.

This clone occurred once. This chain connects TRBV24-1 to TRBJ1-1; D unclear. The ends were cut back, 3 bases at V and 0 bases at J, with 7 bases in the middle. Germline CDR1 is KGHDR and CDR2 is SFDVKD. This CDR3 region has 14 residues. The CDR3 reads CATSDPTLNTEAFF. DNA of the CDR3: TGTGCCACCAGTGATCCGACACTGAACACTGAAGCTTTCTTT.

This chain uses TRBV5-6 with TRBJ1-6; TRBD1 matches at 8 bases. In germline, CDR1 is SGHDT, CDR2 YYEEEE. The CDR3 length is 16 residues. Trimming took 4 bases from V and 5 from J; bases not matched to a gene: 8. The CDR3 is CASSPDRVGHNSPLHF. The CDR3 DNA reads TGTGCCAGCAGCCCGGACAGGGTAGGCCATAATTCACCCCTCCACTTT.

This clone was recorded a few times. The gene calls are TRBV5-1 and TRBJ2-5, with 7 positions matching TRBD1. Unmatched junction bases numbered 6, after V lost 5 bases and J lost 2 bases. The CDR3 length is 14 residues. From germline, CDR1 is SGHRS and CDR2 YFSETQ. The CDR3 DNA sequence: TGCGCCAGCAGGCCCCGGACAGGTCAAGAGACCCAGTACTTC. This codes for CASRPRTGQETQYF. Complete variable domain (other parts from reference TRBV5-1 and TRBJ2-5): KAGVTQTPRYLIKTRGQQVTLSCSPISGHRSVSWYQQTPGQGLQFLFEYFSETQRNKGNFPGRFSGRQFSNSRSEMNVSTLELGDSALYLCASRPRTGQETQYFGPGTRLLVL.

This clone was observed a single time. The chain carries TRBV6-5 and TRBJ2-7; tentative D call: TRBD2 (6 bases). This CDR3 is built from 13 residues. V lost 8 bases to trimming and J lost 2 bases, with 13 bases between them. CDR1 and CDR2 (germline): MNHEY, SVGAGI. CDR3 residues: CASPGREAYEQYF. The DNA of the CDR3 is TGTGCCAGCCCCGGCAGGGAGGCCTACGAGCAGTACTTC.

The gene calls are TRBV15 and TRBJ2-5; D is unresolved. The CDR3 consists of 12 residues. V dropped 1 base and J dropped 4 bases, with 4 bases sitting between them. Germline V gene lookup returns CDR1 LNHNV and CDR2 YYDKDF (reference sequence). CDR3: CATSRGGETQYF. The CDR3 DNA is TGTGCCACCAGCAGAGGGGGAGAGACCCAGTACTTC. Based on the CDR3 plus reference TRBV15 and TRBJ2-5, the full variable domain is DAMVIQNPRYQVTQFGKPVTLSCSQTLNHNVMYWYQQKSSQAPKLLFHYYDKDFNNEADTPDNFQSRRPNTSFCFLDIRSPGLGDTAMYLCATSRGGETQYFGPGTRLLVL.

The V and J genes are TRBV19 and TRBJ1-5, with D possibly TRBD1 on 5 matching bases. The V gene lost 3 bases and the J gene lost 7 bases, with 10 bases spanning the gap. Germline assignment: CDR1 LNHDA and CDR2 SQIVND (reference sequence). The CDR3 length is 13 residues. The CDR3: CASSMGVGQPQHF. The DNA of the CDR3 is TGTGCCAGTAGTATGGGGGTGGGGCAGCCCCAGCATTTT.